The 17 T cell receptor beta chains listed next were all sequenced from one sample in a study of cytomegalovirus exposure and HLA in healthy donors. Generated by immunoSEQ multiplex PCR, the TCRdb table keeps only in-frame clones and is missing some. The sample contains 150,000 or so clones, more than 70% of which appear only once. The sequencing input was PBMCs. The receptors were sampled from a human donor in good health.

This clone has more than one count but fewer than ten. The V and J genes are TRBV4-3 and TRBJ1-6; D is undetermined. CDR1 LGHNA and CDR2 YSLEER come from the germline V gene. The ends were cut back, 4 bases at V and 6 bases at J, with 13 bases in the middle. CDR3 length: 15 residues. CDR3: CASSRNRGRNSPLHF. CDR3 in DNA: TGCGCCAGCAGCCGAAACCGGGGTCGTAATTCACCCCTCCACTTT.

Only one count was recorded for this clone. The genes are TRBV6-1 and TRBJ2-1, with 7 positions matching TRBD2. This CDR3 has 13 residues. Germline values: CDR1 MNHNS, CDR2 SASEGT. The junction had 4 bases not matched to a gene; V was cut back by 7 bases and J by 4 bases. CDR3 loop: CASTASGYNEQFF. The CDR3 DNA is TGTGCCAGCACCGCTAGCGGATACAATGAGCAGTTCTTC.

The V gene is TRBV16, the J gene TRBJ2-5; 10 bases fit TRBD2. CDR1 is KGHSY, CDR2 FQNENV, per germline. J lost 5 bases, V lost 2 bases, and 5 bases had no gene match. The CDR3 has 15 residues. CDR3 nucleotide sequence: TGTGCCAGCAGCCAACTAGCGGGAGCCTCGGAGACCCAGTACTTC. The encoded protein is CASSQLAGASETQYF.

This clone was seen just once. CDR3 protein: CASSLLYDRQETQYF. CDR3 bases: TGTGCCAGCAGCTTACTCTACGACAGACAAGAGACCCAGTACTTC. The chain joins TRBV7-9 to TRBJ2-5; D may be TRBD1 (5 bases). The CDR3 contains 15 residues. V was shortened by 2 bases and J by 2 bases, with 12 bases between the two germline ends. Germline V gene data show CDR1 as SEHNR and CDR2 as FQNEAQ (reference sequence). Filled out from reference TRBV7-9 and TRBJ2-5, the complete variable domain reads DTGVSQNPRHKITKRGQNVTFRCDPISEHNRLYWYRQTLGQGPEFLTYFQNEAQLEKSRLLSDRFSAERPKGSFSTLEIQRTEQGDSAMYLCASSLLYDRQETQYFGPGTRLLVL.

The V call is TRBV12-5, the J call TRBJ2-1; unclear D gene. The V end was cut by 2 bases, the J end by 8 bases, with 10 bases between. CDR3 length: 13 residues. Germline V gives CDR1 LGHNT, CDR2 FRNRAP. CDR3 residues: CASGLTEADEQFF. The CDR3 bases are TGTGCTAGTGGTTTGACCGAGGCCGATGAGCAGTTCTTC. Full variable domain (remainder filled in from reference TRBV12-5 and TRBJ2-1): DARVTQTPRHKVTEMGQEVTMRCQPILGHNTVFWYRQTMMQGLELLAYFRNRAPLDDSGMPKDRFSAEMPDATLATLKIQPSEPRDSAVYFCASGLTEADEQFFGPGTRLTVL.

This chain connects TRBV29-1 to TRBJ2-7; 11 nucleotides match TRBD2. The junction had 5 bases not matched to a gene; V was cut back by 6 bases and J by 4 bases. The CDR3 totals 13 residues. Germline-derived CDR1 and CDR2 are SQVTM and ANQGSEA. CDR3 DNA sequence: TGCAGCGTAGAACTAGCGGGAGATTACGAGCAGTACTTC. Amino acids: CSVELAGDYEQYF.

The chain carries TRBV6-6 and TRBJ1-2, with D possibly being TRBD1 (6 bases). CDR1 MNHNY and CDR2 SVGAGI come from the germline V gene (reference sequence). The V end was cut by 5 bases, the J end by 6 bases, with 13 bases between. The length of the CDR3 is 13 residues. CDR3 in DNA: TGTGCCAGCAGTCAAACAGGGTTCAATGGCTACACCTTC. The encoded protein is CASSQTGFNGYTF.

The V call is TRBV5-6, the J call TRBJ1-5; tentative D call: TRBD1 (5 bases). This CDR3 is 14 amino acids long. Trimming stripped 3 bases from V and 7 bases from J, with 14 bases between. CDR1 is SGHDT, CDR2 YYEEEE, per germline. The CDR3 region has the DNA TGTGCCAGCAGCTCCCAGAAAGGGGTCCAGCCCCAGCATTTT. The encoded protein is CASSSQKGVQPQHF.

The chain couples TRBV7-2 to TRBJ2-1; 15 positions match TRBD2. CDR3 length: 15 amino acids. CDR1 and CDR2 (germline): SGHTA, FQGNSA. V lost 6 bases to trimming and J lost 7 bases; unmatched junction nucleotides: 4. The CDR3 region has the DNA TGTGCCAGCAGATTGGGACTAGCGGGGGGAAATGAGCAGTTCTTC. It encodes CASRLGLAGGNEQFF.

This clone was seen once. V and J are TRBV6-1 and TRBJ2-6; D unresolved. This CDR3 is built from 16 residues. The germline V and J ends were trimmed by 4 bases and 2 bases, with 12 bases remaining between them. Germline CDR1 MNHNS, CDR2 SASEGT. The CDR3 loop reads CASSVIPPAGANVLTF. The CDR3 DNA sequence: TGTGCCAGCAGTGTAATCCCCCCCGCTGGGGCCAACGTCCTGACTTTC.

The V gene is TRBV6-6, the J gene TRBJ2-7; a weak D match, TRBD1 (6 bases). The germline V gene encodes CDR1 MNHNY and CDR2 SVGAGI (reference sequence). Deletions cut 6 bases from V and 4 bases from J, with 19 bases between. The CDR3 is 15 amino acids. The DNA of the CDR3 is TGTGCCAGCAGACTAAAACGATCGGACAGTTACGAGCAGTACTTC. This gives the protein CASRLKRSDSYEQYF.

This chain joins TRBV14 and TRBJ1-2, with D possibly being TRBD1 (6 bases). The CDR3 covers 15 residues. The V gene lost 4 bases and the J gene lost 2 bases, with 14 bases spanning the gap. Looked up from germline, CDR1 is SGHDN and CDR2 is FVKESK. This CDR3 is CASSLGGGYNYGYTF. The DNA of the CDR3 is TGTGCCAGCAGCCTAGGCGGGGGCTACAACTATGGCTACACCTTC.

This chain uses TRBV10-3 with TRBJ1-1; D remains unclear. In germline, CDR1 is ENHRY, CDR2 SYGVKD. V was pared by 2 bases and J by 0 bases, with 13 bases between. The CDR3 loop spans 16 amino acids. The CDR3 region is CAISESGMRLNTEAFF. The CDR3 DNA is TGTGCCATCAGTGAGAGCGGGATGCGGTTGAACACTGAAGCTTTCTTT.

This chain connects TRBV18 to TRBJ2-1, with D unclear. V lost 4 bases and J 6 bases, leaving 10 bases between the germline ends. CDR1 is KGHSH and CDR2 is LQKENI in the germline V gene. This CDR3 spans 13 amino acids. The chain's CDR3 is CASSQLGSNEQFF. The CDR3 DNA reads TGTGCCAGCTCACAGCTAGGATCCAATGAGCAGTTCTTC.

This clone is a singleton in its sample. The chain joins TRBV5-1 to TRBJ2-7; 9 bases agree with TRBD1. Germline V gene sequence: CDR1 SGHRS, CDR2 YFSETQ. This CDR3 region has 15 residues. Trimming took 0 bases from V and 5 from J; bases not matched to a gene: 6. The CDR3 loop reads CASSLEGQGRDEQYF. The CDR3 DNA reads TGCGCCAGCAGCTTGGAAGGACAGGGGAGGGACGAGCAGTACTTC.

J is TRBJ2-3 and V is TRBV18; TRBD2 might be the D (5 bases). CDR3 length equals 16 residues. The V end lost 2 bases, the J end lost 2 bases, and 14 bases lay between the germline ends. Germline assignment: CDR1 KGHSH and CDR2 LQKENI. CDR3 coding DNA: TGTGCCAGCTCACCAGGAACGCCTAGCTTCACAGATACGCAGTATTTT. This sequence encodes CASSPGTPSFTDTQYF.

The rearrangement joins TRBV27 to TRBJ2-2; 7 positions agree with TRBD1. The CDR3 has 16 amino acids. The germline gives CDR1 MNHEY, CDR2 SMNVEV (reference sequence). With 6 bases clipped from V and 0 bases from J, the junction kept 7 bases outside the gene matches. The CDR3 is CASSWGQSANTGELFF. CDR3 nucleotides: TGTGCCAGCAGCTGGGGACAGAGTGCGAACACCGGGGAGCTGTTTTTT.